Listed below are T cell receptor beta chains from one sample, sequenced in a study of siplizumab effects on memory and regulatory T cells. Data came from immunoSEQ multiplex PCR; TCRdb stores just in-frame clones and leaves some out. The data show several thousand clones, about 46% seen once. These TCRs' antigens remain unknown. Sequences were obtained from CFSE-low (dividing) CD8+ T cells sorted from an allogeneic mixed lymphocyte reaction. Receptors were obtained from a human donor in good health; the cells came from an allogeneic mixed lymphocyte reaction. Some clones in this sample may be carry-over from other donors' samples. Each CDR3 is given with its conserved first and last residue. D genes are given only for firm matches. Size is omitted from some rows. Given values are once, few, many or a class for expanded clones.

v_call	cdr3_length	clone_size	d_call	j_call	cdr3_nt	cdr3_aa
TRBV27	16	-	TRBD2	TRBJ2-7	TGTGCCAGCAGTTTATCGGGACTAGCGCGCTCCTACGAGCAGTACTTC	CASSLSGLARSYEQYF
TRBV5-8	16	few	TRBD2	TRBJ2-7	TGTGCCAGCAGCTTGGGACTAGCGGGAGCATTCAACGAGCAGTACTTC	CASSLGLAGAFNEQYF
TRBV9	14	few	-	TRBJ2-1	TGTGCCAGCAGCGGGAGGGACGCAATCAATGAGCAGTTCTTC	CASSGRDAINEQFF
TRBV19	13	-	-	TRBJ2-7	TGTGCCAGTAGTGCGGCGGCCTCCTACGAGCAGTACTTC	CASSAAASYEQYF
TRBV27	15	-	-	TRBJ1-5	TGTGCCAGCAGTTTATTCGCAGGGACGAATCAGCCCCAGCATTTT	CASSLFAGTNQPQHF
TRBV6-5	12	-	-	TRBJ2-7	TGTGCCAGCCAGGACGGAGCCTACGAGCAGTACTTC	CASQDGAYEQYF
TRBV7-9	14	-	TRBD2	TRBJ2-7	TGTGCCAGCAGTGAGGGACTAGCGCACTACGAGCAGTACTTC	CASSEGLAHYEQYF
TRBV27	14	few	TRBD1	TRBJ2-7	TGTGCCAGCAGTGATCGGGACAGGGTTTACGAGCAGTACTTC	CASSDRDRVYEQYF
TRBV7-2	14	-	-	TRBJ1-3	TGTGCCAGCAGCCGGGGGTTCTCTGGAAACACCATATATTTT	CASSRGFSGNTIYF
TRBV7-3	17	-	TRBD1	TRBJ2-2	TGTGCCAGCAGCCGCGATGGGACAGGGACGAACACCGGGGAGCTGTTTTTT	CASSRDGTGTNTGELFF
TRBV7-3	15	-	-	TRBJ2-1	TGTGCCAGCAGCTTGACAGGAAGCTCCTACAATGAGCAGTTCTTC	CASSLTGSSYNEQFF
TRBV9	16	-	-	TRBJ2-1	TGTGCCAGCAGCGCGGCCCTGGGTGGCTCCTACAATGAGCAGTTCTTC	CASSAALGGSYNEQFF
TRBV27	15	-	TRBD1	TRBJ2-1	TGTGCCAGCAGTTCGGGGACAGGGGGGGACAATGAGCAGTTCTTC	CASSSGTGGDNEQFF
TRBV4-1	16	medium-sized	-	TRBJ2-7	TGCGCCAGCAGCCAGGATGACAGCACAATCTCCTACGAGCAGTACTTC	CASSQDDSTISYEQYF
TRBV7-3	14	-	-	TRBJ2-3	TGTGCCAGCAGCAAGGGCGGGGGCACAGATACGCAGTATTTT	CASSKGGGTDTQYF
TRBV10-3	15	-	-	TRBJ2-3	TGTGCCATCAGTGAGGCGACGGTAAGCACAGATACGCAGTATTTT	CAISEATVSTDTQYF
TRBV10-3	17	few	TRBD1	TRBJ2-3	TGTGCCATCAGTGAGCACCGGGACAGGAGGAGCACAGATACGCAGTATTTT	CAISEHRDRRSTDTQYF
TRBV30	11	few	-	TRBJ2-1	TGTGCCTGGAGCCGACCGGATGAGCAGTTCTTC	CAWSRPDEQFF
TRBV27	13	-	-	TRBJ1-1	TGTGCCAGCAGGTTGGGGTTGAACACTGAAGCTTTCTTT	CASRLGLNTEAFF
TRBV27	16	few	-	TRBJ2-7	TGTGCCAGCAGTTTATCGTCGGGCACGGTCGCCTACGAGCAGTACTTC	CASSLSSGTVAYEQYF
TRBV7-3	15	-	-	TRBJ1-1	TGTGCCAGCAGCTCCGGACCGATCTCGAACACTGAAGCTTTCTTT	CASSSGPISNTEAFF
TRBV9	17	-	-	TRBJ2-3	TGTGCCAGCAGCGTAGTTATTGGTGGCACTAGCACAGATACGCAGTATTTT	CASSVVIGGTSTDTQYF
TRBV27	13	few	-	TRBJ2-1	TGTGCCAGCGCGCTAAGCCAGTACAATGAGCAGTTCTTC	CASALSQYNEQFF
TRBV27	13	-	-	TRBJ2-7	TGTGCCAGCAGTTTAGGGTGGTCCTACGAGCAGTACTTC	CASSLGWSYEQYF
TRBV29-1	18	medium-sized	-	TRBJ1-1	TGCAGCGTTGAAGCAGGGCAGGCCCAAAACGAGCTGAACACTGAAGCTTTCTTT	CSVEAGQAQNELNTEAFF
TRBV2	17	-	-	TRBJ2-7	TGTGCCAGCAGTACTAGGTCCGGACAGCCAGGGGTGGGCGAGCAGTACTTC	CASSTRSGQPGVGEQYF
TRBV5-4	15	few	TRBD2	TRBJ2-7	TGTGCCAGCGGCCAAGGGACTAGCGGCTCCTACGAGCAGTACTTC	CASGQGTSGSYEQYF
TRBV6-6	14	medium-sized	-	TRBJ2-7	TGTGCCAGCAGCATCGGAAGGGGAAGCTACGAGCAGTACTTC	CASSIGRGSYEQYF
TRBV7-9	17	-	-	TRBJ2-7	TGTGCCAGCAGCGCAGCGGGACAGCCCCTTCCAGAGCACGAGCAGTACTTC	CASSAAGQPLPEHEQYF
TRBV28	15	-	-	TRBJ1-5	TGTGCCAGCAGCTTGACTACAGCGAGTTACCAGCCCCAGCATTTT	CASSLTTASYQPQHF
TRBV9	15	many	TRBD1	TRBJ2-1	TGTGCCAGCAGCGCGGGGGGACAGGGCTACAATGAGCAGTTCTTC	CASSAGGQGYNEQFF
TRBV27	12	-	-	TRBJ1-1	TGTGCCAGCAGGGAACGGGGAACTGAAGCTTTCTTT	CASRERGTEAFF
TRBV13	15	few	TRBD2	TRBJ2-1	TGTGCCAGCAGCTTAGCTGGGGGAGGGCAAAATGAGCAGTTCTTC	CASSLAGGGQNEQFF
TRBV5-6	14	-	-	TRBJ2-2	TGTGCCAGCAGCGGGGGAGGCGGCACCGGGGAGCTGTTTTTT	CASSGGGGTGELFF
TRBV7-3	15	few	-	TRBJ2-1	TGTGCCAGCAGCTCCTTAGGAGGGCCCTACAATGAGCAGTTCTTC	CASSSLGGPYNEQFF
TRBV4-2	16	-	TRBD2	TRBJ2-1	TGTGCCAGCAGCCAGGAACCGGGACTAGCGAGCGATGAGCAGTTCTTC	CASSQEPGLASDEQFF
TRBV5-8	15	-	-	TRBJ2-7	TGTGCCAGCAGCTTGTTTATCGTCCGCTCCTACGAGCAGTACTTC	CASSLFIVRSYEQYF
TRBV7-3	13	-	TRBD1	TRBJ2-7	TGTGCCAGCAGCTTCATGGGACAGCCCGAGCAGTACTTC	CASSFMGQPEQYF
TRBV27	18	-	TRBD2	TRBJ2-1	TGTGCCAGCAGTCCACAAACCGGACTAGCGGAGTCCTACAATGAGCAGTTCTTC	CASSPQTGLAESYNEQFF
TRBV11-2	15	many	-	TRBJ1-5	TGTGCCAGCAGCTTGACTACAGCGAGTTACCAGCCCCAGCATTTT	CASSLTTASYQPQHF
TRBV21-1	17	many	-	TRBJ2-1	TGTGCCAGCAGCAATCGGTTGGGGCTAGAAGACGACAATGAGCAGTTCTTC	CASSNRLGLEDDNEQFF
TRBV11-1	18	-	-	TRBJ2-6	TGTGCCAGCAGCCTTTACACTAGGCTGACAAAGTCGGGCCAACGTCCGACTTTC	CASSLYTRLTKSGQRPTF
TRBV7-6	15	few	TRBD2	TRBJ2-2	TGTGCCAGCAGCCAAGGACTAGCGGGACCCGGGGAGCTGTTTTTT	CASSQGLAGPGELFF
TRBV21-1	17	many	-	TRBJ2-1	TGTGCCAGCAGCAAAGGGGCTAAGGGAGCTGACAATAATGAGCAGTTCTTC	CASSKGAKGADNNEQFF
TRBV7-3	17	medium-sized	-	TRBJ1-1	TGTGCCAGCAGCGATACTGGCCAGGGGATTTGGAACACTGAAGCTTTCTTT	CASSDTGQGIWNTEAFF
TRBV2	18	-	-	TRBJ2-5	TGTGCCAGCAGCCAGGGGGGACTCATCTCATGGTACCAAGAGACCCAGTACTTC	CASSQGGLISWYQETQYF